Listed below are T cell receptor beta chains from one sample, sequenced in a study of blood T cell repertoires in COVID-19. Libraries were prepared by immunoSEQ multiplex PCR; TCRdb keeps only in-frame clonotypes and omits some of them. The repertoire includes 250,000 to 300,000 clones, around 90% of them detected once, and about 2.2% sits in the top ten. Sequences were obtained from peripheral blood. The receptor source for this set is a woman between 45 and 65 years old who had recovered from COVID-19. CDR3s include the opening cysteine and the closing phenylalanine or tryptophan. Each record gives: J gene, clone size, V gene, D gene, CDR3 DNA, CDR3 protein. The D gene is left open where the match is weak. Only some rows state a clone size, as once, few, many or a class for expanded clones.

TRBJ2-7 NA TRBV27 NA TGTGCCAGCAGTCAAACCCAGCTGAGGCTCTACGAGCAGTACTTC CASSQTQLRLYEQYF
TRBJ2-4 NA TRBV6-2/TRBV6-3 NA TGTGCCAGCAGTTTTACCAGGGCCGGCGGATTAAACATTCAGTACTTC CASSFTRAGGLNIQYF
TRBJ2-7 NA TRBV4-1 NA TGCGCCAGCAGCCAAGGTCTCGCGGGGGCGGTTAGGCAGTACTTC CASSQGLAGAVRQYF
TRBJ1-2 NA TRBV29-1 TRBD1 TGCAGCGTTGAAGAAATCAGGGGGCGATCTGGCTATGGCTACACCTTC CSVEEIRGRSGYGYTF
TRBJ2-1 NA TRBV7-2 TRBD2 TGTGCCAGCAGCGCAGTCCCGGGACTAGCGGGAGCCCTCCACGATGAGCAGTTCTTC CASSAVPGLAGALHDEQFF
TRBJ1-1 NA TRBV6-2/TRBV6-3 NA TGTGCCAGCAGTTACTCTTTAGTGGAGGCCTTTATGAACACTGAAGCTTTCTTT CASSYSLVEAFMNTEAFF
TRBJ1-6 NA TRBV4-3 NA TGCGCCAGCAGCCAACAGTCGGGAGATCCCCTCCACTTT CASSQQSGDPLHF
TRBJ1-2 NA TRBV30 NA TGTGCCTGGAGTCCGGGCTGGCAGGGCTATGGCTACACCTTC CAWSPGWQGYGYTF
TRBJ2-7 NA TRBV7-2 TRBD2 TGTGCCAGCAGCTCTAAAGGCGGTAGCGGGAGATATGATCCCCACGAGCAGTACTTC CASSSKGGSGRYDPHEQYF
TRBJ2-5 NA TRBV19 TRBD1 TGTGCCAGTAGTATCAGGACAGGGGGTGGCCAAGAGACCCAGTACTTC CASSIRTGGGQETQYF
TRBJ2-1 NA TRBV19 NA TGTGCCAGTAGTTCCAGGGGTTCCTACAATGAGCAGTTCTTC CASSSRGSYNEQFF
TRBJ1-2 NA TRBV12-3/TRBV12-4 NA TGTGCCAGCAGTTGGGGGGCTAACTATGGCTACACCTTC CASSWGANYGYTF
TRBJ1-2 NA TRBV5-4 TRBD1 TGTGCCAGCAGCATGGACAGGGAGAGTGGCTACACCTTC CASSMDRESGYTF
TRBJ2-7 NA TRBV5-1 TRBD2 TGCGCCAGCAGCTTGGGTAGCGGGGTCGCCACGTCCTCCTACGAGCAGTACTTC CASSLGSGVATSSYEQYF
TRBJ2-1 NA TRBV2 NA TGTGCCAGCAGTGTAGAGGGTATTGAGCAGTTCTTC CASSVEGIEQFF
TRBJ1-4 NA TRBV19 NA TGTGCCAGTAGTATAGAATCGAGGGAAAAACTGTTTTTT CASSIESREKLFF
TRBJ1-6 NA TRBV28 NA TGTGCCAGCAGTTTATACGTTCAGGCAGTAGGTTCACCCCTCCACTTT CASSLYVQAVGSPLHF
TRBJ2-7 once TRBV5-5 NA TGTGCCAGCAGCTTGGGGTCTTTAGGGCGGCAGCCGGGGGAGCAGTACTTC CASSLGSLGRQPGEQYF
TRBJ1-2 NA TRBV7-6 NA TGTGCCAGCAGCCTCAATTTACAGGGTGTCTATGGCTACACCTTC CASSLNLQGVYGYTF
TRBJ1-1 NA TRBV7-8 TRBD1 TGTGCCAGCAGCTTAGGGACAGGGGACCCCGAAGCTTTCTTT CASSLGTGDPEAFF
TRBJ2-7 NA TRBV7-9 TRBD1 TGTGCCAGCAGCCCCCCCGTTACAGGGGGTATCGAGCAGTACTTC CASSPPVTGGIEQYF
TRBJ1-3 once TRBV28 NA TGTGCCAGCAGTTCCCCAGCGGGACGGCGGACATCGAACACCATATATTTT CASSSPAGRRTSNTIYF
TRBJ2-1 few TRBV19 NA TGTGCCAGTACCCCGAGGGAGCTCAATGAGCAGTTCTTC CASTPRELNEQFF
TRBJ2-7 NA TRBV27 NA TGTGCCAGCAGTTTGTCGTGGAGCTCCTACGAGCAGTACTTC CASSLSWSSYEQYF
TRBJ1-1 NA TRBV18 NA TGTGCCAGCTCACCAATAGTCGGGAACACTGAAGCTTTCTTT CASSPIVGNTEAFF
TRBJ1-3 once TRBV5-6 NA TGTGCCAGCAGCTTGCCCGACAGGTCGCACTCTGGAAACACCATATATTTT CASSLPDRSHSGNTIYF
TRBJ1-6 NA TRBV2 NA TGTGCCAGCAGTGTGGACAGAAGTACTCTCCACTTT CASSVDRSTLHF
TRBJ2-2 NA TRBV29-1 NA TGCAGCGCTTCATGGGGGCCGAACACCGGGGAGCTGTTTTTT CSASWGPNTGELFF
TRBJ1-1 NA TRBV5-1 NA TGCGCCAGCAGCCTTCAGACAGAGAACACTGAAGCTTTCTTT CASSLQTENTEAFF
TRBJ1-2 NA TRBV7-2 NA TGTGCCAGCAGCTTATCAGGGGACGCGAATGGCTACACCTTC CASSLSGDANGYTF
TRBJ1-3 NA TRBV6-5 NA TGTGCCAGCAGTTACTCACAGCTGGGAAACACCATATATTTT CASSYSQLGNTIYF
TRBJ2-1 few TRBV28 TRBD2 TGTGCCAGCAGTTCTTCCACGGGAGCGGGAGGCCTGTGGGATGAGCAGTTCTTC CASSSSTGAGGLWDEQFF
TRBJ2-6 NA TRBV19 NA TGTGCCAGTACCGGGTCTGGGGCCAACGTCCTGACTTTC CASTGSGANVLTF
TRBJ2-7 NA TRBV27 TRBD2 TGTGCCAGCAGCCCCTTAGCGGGGGTACCGTCCTACGAGCAGTACTTC CASSPLAGVPSYEQYF
TRBJ1-4 few TRBV9 NA TGTGCCAGCAGCCCCAGACAGATAACTTCAACTAATGAAAAACTGTTTTTT CASSPRQITSTNEKLFF
TRBJ1-1 NA TRBV19 NA TGTGCCAGTAGTATTCGGCGGGGGTCGGTGAACACTGAAGCTTTCTTT CASSIRRGSVNTEAFF
TRBJ2-1 NA TRBV28 NA TGTGCCAGCAGTTTACCGGGAGTAAACTACAATGAGCAGTTCTTC CASSLPGVNYNEQFF
TRBJ2-2 NA TRBV7-2 TRBD2 TGTGCCAGCAGGCCAGCGGGGAGCGCGAACACCGGGGAGCTGTTTTTT CASRPAGSANTGELFF
TRBJ1-5 NA TRBV6-6 TRBD1 TGTGCCAGCAGTTCGGGGACAGGCCAGCCCCAGCATTTT CASSSGTGQPQHF
TRBJ1-2 NA TRBV7-9 NA TGTGCCAGCAGCTTTAACACCTCCTATGGCTACACCTTC CASSFNTSYGYTF
TRBJ1-5 NA TRBV19 NA TGTGCCAGTAGTATATCCGGGGAACAGCCCCAGCATTTT CASSISGEQPQHF